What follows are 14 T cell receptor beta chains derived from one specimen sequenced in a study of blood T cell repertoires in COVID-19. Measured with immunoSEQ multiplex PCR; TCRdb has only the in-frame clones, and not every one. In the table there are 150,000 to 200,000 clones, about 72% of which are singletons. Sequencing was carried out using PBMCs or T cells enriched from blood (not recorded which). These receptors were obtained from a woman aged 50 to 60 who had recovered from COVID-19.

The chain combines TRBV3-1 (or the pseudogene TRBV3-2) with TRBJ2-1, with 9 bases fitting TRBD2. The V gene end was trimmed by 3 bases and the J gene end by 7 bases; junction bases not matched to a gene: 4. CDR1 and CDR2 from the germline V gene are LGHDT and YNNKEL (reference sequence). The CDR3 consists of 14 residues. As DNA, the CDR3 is TGTGCCAGCAGCCAGACTAGCGGACAGAATGAGCAGTTCTTC. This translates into CASSQTSGQNEQFF.

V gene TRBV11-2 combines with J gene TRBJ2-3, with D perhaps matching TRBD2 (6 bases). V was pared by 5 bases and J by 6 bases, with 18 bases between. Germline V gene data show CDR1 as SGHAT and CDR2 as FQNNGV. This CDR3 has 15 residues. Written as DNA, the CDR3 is TGTGCCAGCAGCCTCGGGACTGGCGGCCTTGATACGCAGTATTTT. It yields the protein CASSLGTGGLDTQYF.

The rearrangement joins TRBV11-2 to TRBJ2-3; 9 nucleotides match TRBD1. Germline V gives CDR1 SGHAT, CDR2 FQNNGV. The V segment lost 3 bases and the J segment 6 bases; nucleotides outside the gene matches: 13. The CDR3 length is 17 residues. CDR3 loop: CASSFYRGRRISDTQYF. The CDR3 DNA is TGTGCCAGCAGCTTTTACAGGGGGCGCCGGATATCGGATACGCAGTATTTT. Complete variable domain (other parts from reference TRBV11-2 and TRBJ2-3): EAGVAQSPRYKIIEKRQSVAFWCNPISGHATLYWYQQILGQGPKLLIQFQNNGVVDDSQLPKDRFSAERLKGVDSTLKIQPAKLEDSAVYLCASSFYRGRRISDTQYFGPGTRLTVL.

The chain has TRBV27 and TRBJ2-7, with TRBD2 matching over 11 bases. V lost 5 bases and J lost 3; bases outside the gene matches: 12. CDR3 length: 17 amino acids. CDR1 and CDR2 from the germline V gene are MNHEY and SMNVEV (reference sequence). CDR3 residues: CASSRGRVGLADYEQYF. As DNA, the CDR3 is TGTGCCAGCAGTCGGGGTCGGGTGGGACTAGCGGACTACGAGCAGTACTTC.

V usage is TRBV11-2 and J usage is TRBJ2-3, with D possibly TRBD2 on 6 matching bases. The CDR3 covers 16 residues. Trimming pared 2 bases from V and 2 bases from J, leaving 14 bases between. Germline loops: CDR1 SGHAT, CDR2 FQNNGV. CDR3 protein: CASSLNGGDLTDTQYF. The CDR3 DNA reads TGTGCCAGCAGCTTAAATGGCGGGGACCTCACAGATACGCAGTATTTT.

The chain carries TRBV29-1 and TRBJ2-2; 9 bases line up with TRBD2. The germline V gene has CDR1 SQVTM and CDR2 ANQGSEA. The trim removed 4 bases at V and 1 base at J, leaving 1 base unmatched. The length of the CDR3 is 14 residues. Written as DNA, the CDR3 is TGCAGCGTTGCTAGCGGGGTGAACACCGGGGAGCTGTTTTTT. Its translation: CSVASGVNTGELFF.

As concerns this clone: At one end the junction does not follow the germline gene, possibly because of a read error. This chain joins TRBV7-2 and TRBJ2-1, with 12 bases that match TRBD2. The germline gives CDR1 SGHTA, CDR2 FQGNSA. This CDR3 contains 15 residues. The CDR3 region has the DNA TGTGCCAGCAGCCCTACTAGCGGGAGGAACAATGGGCAGTTCTTC. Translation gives CASSPTSGRNNGQFF.

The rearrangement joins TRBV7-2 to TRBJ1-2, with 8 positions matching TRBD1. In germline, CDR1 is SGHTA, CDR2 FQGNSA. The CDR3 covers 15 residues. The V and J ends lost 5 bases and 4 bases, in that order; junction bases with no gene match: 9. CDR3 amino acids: CASSALGQGVYGYTF. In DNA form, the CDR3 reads TGTGCCAGCAGCGCTCTAGGACAGGGAGTCTATGGCTACACCTTC.

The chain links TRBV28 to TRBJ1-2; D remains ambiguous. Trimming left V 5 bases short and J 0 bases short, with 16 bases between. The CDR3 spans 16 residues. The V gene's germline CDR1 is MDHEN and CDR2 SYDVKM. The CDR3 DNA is TGTGCCAGCAGTGGTACTAGAGCGAGACCTAACTATGGCTACACCTTC. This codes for CASSGTRARPNYGYTF.

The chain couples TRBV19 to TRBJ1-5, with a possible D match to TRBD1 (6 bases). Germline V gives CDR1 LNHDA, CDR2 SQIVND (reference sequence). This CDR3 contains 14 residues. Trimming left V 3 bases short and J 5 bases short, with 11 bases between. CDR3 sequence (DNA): TGTGCCAGTAGTATTCGGGCAGGGGATCAGCCCCAGCATTTT. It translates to CASSIRAGDQPQHF. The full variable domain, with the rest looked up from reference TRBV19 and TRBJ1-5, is DGGITQSPKYLFRKEGQNVTLSCEQNLNHDAMYWYRQDPGQGLRLIYYSQIVNDFQKGDIAEGYSVSREKKESFPLTVTSAQKNPTAFYLCASSIRAGDQPQHFGDGTRLSIL.

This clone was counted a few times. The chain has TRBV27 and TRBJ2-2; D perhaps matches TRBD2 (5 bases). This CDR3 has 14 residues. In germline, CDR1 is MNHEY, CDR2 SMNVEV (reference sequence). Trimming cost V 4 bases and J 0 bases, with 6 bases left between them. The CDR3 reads CASSWGANTGELFF. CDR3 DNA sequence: TGTGCCAGCAGTTGGGGAGCGAACACCGGGGAGCTGTTTTTT.

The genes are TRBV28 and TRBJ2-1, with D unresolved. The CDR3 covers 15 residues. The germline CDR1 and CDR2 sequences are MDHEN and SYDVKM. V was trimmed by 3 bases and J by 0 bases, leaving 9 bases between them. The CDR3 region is CASSFERSSYNEQFF. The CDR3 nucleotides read TGTGCCAGCAGTTTTGAGAGGAGCTCCTACAATGAGCAGTTCTTC.

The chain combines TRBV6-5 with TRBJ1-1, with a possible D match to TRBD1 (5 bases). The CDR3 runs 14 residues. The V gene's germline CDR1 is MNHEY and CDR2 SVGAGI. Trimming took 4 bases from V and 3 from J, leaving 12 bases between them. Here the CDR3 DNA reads TGTGCCAGCAGTTCGGAGAGCAGGGACACTGAAGCTTTCTTT. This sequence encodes CASSSESRDTEAFF.

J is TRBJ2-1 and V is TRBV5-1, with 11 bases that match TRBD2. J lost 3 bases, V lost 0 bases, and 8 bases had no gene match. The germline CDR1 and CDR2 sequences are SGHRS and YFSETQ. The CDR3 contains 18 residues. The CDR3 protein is CASSLALAGAEVYNEQFF. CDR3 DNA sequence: TGCGCCAGCAGCTTGGCACTAGCGGGAGCTGAGGTCTACAATGAGCAGTTCTTC.